The rows below give T cell receptor beta chains drawn from one sample of a study of cytomegalovirus exposure and HLA in healthy donors. Assay used: immunoSEQ multiplex PCR; TCRdb lists only in-frame clones, some missing. The data hold roughly 150,000 clones, with around 78% observed a single time. The specimen was PBMCs. Receptors originate from a woman aged 40 to 50 in good health and CMV-seropositive. CDR3s include the opening cysteine and the closing phenylalanine or tryptophan. A D gene is named only where the DNA matches it firmly. Expanded clones are given a class, and other clones once, few, many or no size at all.

TRBV2	TRBJ2-3	many	.	TGTGCCAGCAGTTACACCACAGATACGCAGTATTTT	CASSYTTDTQYF
TRBV5-1	TRBJ2-2	.	.	TGCGCCAGCAGCTCTCAGGGGCAAGGTGGCGGGGAGCTGTTTTTT	CASSSQGQGGGELFF
TRBV11-2	TRBJ2-1	.	TRBD2	TGTGCCAGCAGCTTCGGGACTAGCGGGAACAATGAGCAGTTCTTC	CASSFGTSGNNEQFF
TRBV11-3	TRBJ2-1	.	TRBD1	TGTGCCAGCAGCTTAGCCCTGGGACAGGCATTGTACAATGAGCAGTTCTTC	CASSLALGQALYNEQFF
TRBV6-5	TRBJ1-4	.	.	TGTGCCAGCAGCCTGCAGGGGTCAGCTAATGAAAAACTGTTTTTT	CASSLQGSANEKLFF
TRBV5-4	TRBJ2-5	.	TRBD2	TGTGCCAGCAGCTCCGGACTAGCGGGAGTCGGTGGGGAGCAGTACTTC	CASSSGLAGVGGEQYF
TRBV7-6	TRBJ1-4	few	.	TGTGCCAGCAGCCGGGGGACAACTAATGAAAAACTGTTTTTT	CASSRGTTNEKLFF
TRBV4-1	TRBJ1-1	few	.	TGCGCCAGCAGCCGCAATGGGGGGGCTTTCTTT	CASSRNGGAFF
TRBV7-9	TRBJ2-7	few	.	TGTGCCAGCAGCTTACGTTACGAGCAGTACTTC	CASSLRYEQYF
TRBV4-1	TRBJ2-1	.	TRBD2	TGCGCCAGCAGCCAAGAAGGACTAGCGGGGTACAATGAGCAGTTCTTC	CASSQEGLAGYNEQFF
TRBV7-2	TRBJ1-1	.	TRBD1	TGTGCCAGCAGGGCAGGGGGCTTTACTGAAGCTTTCTTT	CASRAGGFTEAFF
TRBV2	TRBJ2-1	.	TRBD1	TGTGCCAGCAACCGTGGACAGGGGTCCAATGAGCAGTTCTTC	CASNRGQGSNEQFF
TRBV29-1	TRBJ1-2	many	.	TGCAGCGTTGAAGCCAATAGCAATGGCTACACCTTC	CSVEANSNGYTF
TRBV6-5	TRBJ1-2	few	.	TGTGCCAGCGCCGCTTCAGGGACTAACTATGGCTACACCTTC	CASAASGTNYGYTF
TRBV18	TRBJ2-7	.	TRBD2	TGTGCCAGCTCACCACCATCGGGCGGGAGGGCCTACGAGCAGTACTTC	CASSPPSGGRAYEQYF
TRBV11-2	TRBJ1-4	.	.	TGTGCCAGCAGCTTAGAGGCCGGAGGGAAACTGTTTTTT	CASSLEAGGKLFF
TRBV15	TRBJ1-3	.	.	TGTGCCACCAGCAGAGGCGGGAGGGGAATCTCTGGAAACACCATATATTTT	CATSRGGRGISGNTIYF
TRBV7-2	TRBJ1-1	.	.	TGTGCCAGCAGCTTTGCAGGGCCGAATTCGAACACTGAAGCTTTCTTT	CASSFAGPNSNTEAFF